A few counts support the clone carrying this TCR beta chain. This specimen belongs to a study of cytomegalovirus exposure and HLA in healthy donors. Germline V gene lookup returns CDR1 SGHTA and CDR2 FQGTGA. V lost 5 bases and J 9 bases, leaving 17 bases between the germline ends. The CDR3 runs 14 residues. Researchers ran the PCR with 60 Vbeta and 13 Jbeta primers. TCRdb's table, derived via immunoSEQ multiplex PCR, lists solely in-frame clones and lacks some. The sample lists about 160,000 clones; about 80% were seen once. The genes are TRBV7-3 and TRBJ2-1; no clear D. The sample taken for sequencing was PBMCs. The receptor was isolated from a female donor in good health and CMV-seronegative. CDR3 sequence: CASSLYQKTGEQFF. As DNA, the CDR3 is TGTGCCAGCAGCCTCTATCAGAAAACGGGTGAGCAGTTCTTC.